The 31 T cell receptor beta chains below were found in one sample sequenced in a study of T cells in Graves' hyperthyroidism and ophthalmopathy. From RNA transcripts, TCR beta CDR3 regions were amplified. The HTBI primer set drove a first-round RT-PCR of the TCR CDR3. TCRdb independently ran MiXCR on the multiplex PCR reads; one entry per CDR3 protein. The sample consists of some 620,000 distinct CDR3 sequences, roughly 16% of them appearing once. The material sequenced was blood. The receptors shown here come from a woman in her twenties or thirties with Graves' hyperthyroidism.

V and J are TRBV7-9 and TRBJ1-5, with D perhaps matching TRBD1 (5 bases). This CDR3 is built from 13 residues. Trimming took off 4 bases at V and 6 bases at J, with 10 bases between the two ends. Germline V gene data show CDR1 as SEHNR and CDR2 as FQNEAQ (reference sequence). CDR3 residues: CASSYGTTQPQHF. The CDR3 DNA follows: TGTGCCAGCAGCTATGGGACGACTCAGCCCCAGCATTTT.

This clonotype was seen a handful of times. The chain links TRBV20-1 to TRBJ2-7; no reliable D call. Trimming removed 6 bases at V and 5 bases at J, with 11 bases between. The germline V gene encodes CDR1 DFQATT and CDR2 SNEGSKA (reference sequence). This CDR3 is 11 amino acids long. CDR3 protein: CSAARSHEQYF. CDR3 coding DNA: TGCAGTGCGGCTAGATCCCACGAGCAGTACTTC.

In this sample, this clonotype turned up a few times. The V gene is TRBV20-1, the J gene TRBJ2-1, with 8 nucleotides matching TRBD2. Germline-derived CDR1 and CDR2 are DFQATT and SNEGSKA (reference sequence). There are 15 residues in the CDR3. The V and J ends lost 5 bases and 8 bases, in that order; junction bases with no gene match: 14. This CDR3 reads CSAPQGGGRGDEQFF. CDR3 nucleotides: TGCAGTGCTCCCCAGGGCGGGGGGCGCGGGGATGAGCAGTTCTTC.

This clonotype was detected only a few times. This sequence joins TRBV4-2 and TRBJ2-5; D unclear. Trimming removed 0 bases at V and 2 bases at J, with 13 bases between. Germline CDR1 is LGHNA and CDR2 is YNFKEQ. This CDR3 is built from 16 residues. CDR3 region: CASSQDRSGEQETQYF. CDR3 sequence (DNA): TGTGCCAGCAGCCAAGATCGCAGTGGCGAGCAAGAGACCCAGTACTTC.

This clonotype was observed many times. The chain employs TRBV2 and TRBJ2-1; the D is unclear. The CDR3 is made up of 16 amino acids. The germline gives CDR1 SNHLY, CDR2 FYNNEI. Trimming took 2 bases from V and 4 from J, leaving 15 bases between them. CDR3 nucleotide sequence: TGTGCCAGCAGTGAACTGGGAACATCCCCATACAATGAGCAGTTCTTC. Translating gives CASSELGTSPYNEQFF. The full variable domain, rest sourced from reference TRBV2 and TRBJ2-1, is EPEVTQTPSHQVTQMGQEVILRCVPISNHLYFYWYRQILGQKVEFLVSFYNNEISEKSEIFDDQFSVERPDGSNFTLKIRSTKLEDSAMYFCASSELGTSPYNEQFFGPGTRLTVL.

This chain connects TRBV4-1 to TRBJ1-1, with D possibly being TRBD1 (5 bases). The V end lost 0 bases, the J end lost 5 bases, and 7 bases lay between the germline ends. Germline values: CDR1 MGHRA, CDR2 YSYEKL. The CDR3 is 13 amino acids. As DNA, the CDR3 is TGCGCCAGCAGCCAAGATGGGGGGACTGAAGCTTTCTTT. Its protein is CASSQDGGTEAFF.

This clonotype was recorded at least ten times. The chain recombines TRBV30 with TRBJ2-5, with 9 bases aligning to TRBD2. J was trimmed by 2 bases and V by 2 bases; bases with no gene match: 9. Germline CDR1 and CDR2: GTSNPN and SVGIG (reference sequence). The CDR3 has 16 residues. Written as DNA, the CDR3 is TGTGCCTGGAGTTGGGGCCTAGCGGGAATTCAAGAGACCCAGTACTTC. It yields the protein CAWSWGLAGIQETQYF.

This clonotype was observed a few times. V usage is TRBV19 and J usage is TRBJ2-3, with 8 bases fitting TRBD2. Per germline, CDR1 LNHDA and CDR2 SQIVND (reference sequence). V shed 6 bases, J shed 3 bases, and the junction held 8 bases outside the gene matches. The length of the CDR3 is 15 residues. The CDR3, as DNA: TGTGCCAGTAGGTTGAGCGGGAGCAGGACAGATACGCAGTATTTT. Encoded protein: CASRLSGSRTDTQYF.

This clonotype occurred many times. The chain uses TRBV3-1 and TRBJ2-3; 10 nucleotides match TRBD2. Germline CDR1 is LGHDT and CDR2 is YNNKEL (reference sequence). The CDR3 totals 16 residues. With 4 bases clipped from V and 4 bases from J, the junction kept 8 bases outside the gene matches. The CDR3 nucleotides are TGTGCCAGCAGCCGTCTGGGACTAGCGAGGGCAGATACGCAGTATTTT. Protein: CASSRLGLARADTQYF.

This clonotype was counted between two and nine times. The CDR3 region is CASTPGTENTEAFF. CDR3 coding DNA: TGTGCCAGTACCCCTGGGACAGAGAACACTGAAGCTTTCTTT. The chain carries TRBV19 and TRBJ1-1, with 7 positions matching TRBD1. Germline assignment: CDR1 LNHDA and CDR2 SQIVND (reference sequence). The length of the CDR3 is 14 residues. Trimming took 7 bases from V and 1 from J; bases not matched to a gene: 6.

This clonotype was picked up many times. The gene calls are TRBV5-1 and TRBJ1-2; D is unresolved. The CDR3 totals 15 residues. With 0 bases removed from V and 0 bases from J, the gap between germline ends came to 9 bases. Germline assignment: CDR1 SGHRS and CDR2 YFSETQ. In DNA form, the CDR3 reads TGCGCCAGCAGCTTGGGTTCTAGAGCTAACTATGGCTACACCTTC. Its protein product is CASSLGSRANYGYTF.

This clonotype was counted at least ten times. CDR3 region: CSAWTSVNNEQFF. In DNA form, the CDR3 reads TGCAGCGCCTGGACTAGCGTCAACAATGAGCAGTTCTTC. The chain links TRBV29-1 to TRBJ2-1; 9 bases fit TRBD2. With 7 bases clipped from V and 5 bases from J, the junction kept 6 bases outside the gene matches. The CDR3 contains 13 residues. Germline V CDR1 and CDR2: SQVTM, ANQGSEA.

The chain joins TRBV11-2 to TRBJ2-5; 7 bases are a match to TRBD2. The CDR3 runs to 11 residues. Trimming cost V 6 bases and J 12 bases; bases outside gene matches: 7. The V gene's germline CDR1 is SGHAT and CDR2 FQNNGV. The CDR3 nucleotides are TGTGCCAGCAGTGAAGCGGGACGGAAGTACTTC. Its protein is CASSEAGRKYF.

This clonotype has a count of ten or more. V is TRBV29-1 and J is TRBJ1-1, with D possibly being TRBD1 (6 bases). The V gene's germline CDR1 is SQVTM and CDR2 ANQGSEA. The V end was cut by 6 bases, the J end by 10 bases, with 18 bases between. This CDR3 has 12 amino acids. CDR3 nucleotide sequence: TGCAGCGTAGACCCCAGGGGAGGTGCAGCTTTCTTT. It yields the protein CSVDPRGGAAFF.

This clonotype showed up just a few times. The chain carries TRBV20-1 and TRBJ1-1, with D tentatively TRBD1 (6 bases). Trimming removed 3 bases at V and 1 base at J, with 12 bases between. This CDR3 comprises 14 residues. Germline V gene sequence: CDR1 DFQATT, CDR2 SNEGSKA (reference sequence). The chain's CDR3 is CSASQNRANTEAFF. CDR3 nucleotides: TGCAGTGCTAGCCAAAACAGGGCGAACACTGAAGCTTTCTTT.

Many counts were recorded for this clonotype. The chain carries TRBV3-1 and TRBJ1-1, with D unclear. CDR1 LGHDT and CDR2 YNNKEL come from the germline V gene (reference sequence). The CDR3 length is 14 residues. Trimming cost V 1 base and J 7 bases, with 13 bases left between them. In nucleotides, the CDR3 is TGTGCCAGCAGCCAAGTGGTGGATGGCAGTGAAGCTTTCTTT. Translating gives CASSQVVDGSEAFF.

V and J are TRBV28 and TRBJ2-5, with 7 bases fitting TRBD1. With 0 bases clipped from V and 2 bases from J, the junction kept 3 bases outside the gene matches. This CDR3 is built from 15 residues. Germline V gene lookup returns CDR1 MDHEN and CDR2 SYDVKM. Written as DNA, the CDR3 is TGTGCCAGCAGTTTATGGGGGACAGAACAAGAGACCCAGTACTTC. Protein sequence: CASSLWGTEQETQYF. The whole variable domain, remainder taken from reference TRBV28 and TRBJ2-5, is DVKVTQSSRYLVKRTGEKVFLECVQDMDHENMFWYRQDPGLGLRLIYFSYDVKMKEKGDIPEGYSVSREKKERFSLILESASTNQTSMYLCASSLWGTEQETQYFGPGTRLLVL.

This clonotype was counted a few times. This sequence joins TRBV19 and TRBJ2-7; possibly TRBD2 for D (6 bases). CDR3 size: 15 residues. Trimming stripped 3 bases from V and 0 bases from J, with 12 bases between. CDR1 and CDR2 from the germline V gene are LNHDA and SQIVND (reference sequence). CDR3 sequence (DNA): TGTGCCAGTAGTATTGAAAGGGACTTCTCCTACGAGCAGTACTTC. It encodes CASSIERDFSYEQYF. The full variable domain, with the rest looked up from reference TRBV19 and TRBJ2-7, is DGGITQSPKYLFRKEGQNVTLSCEQNLNHDAMYWYRQDPGQGLRLIYYSQIVNDFQKGDIAEGYSVSREKKESFPLTVTSAQKNPTAFYLCASSIERDFSYEQYFGPGTRLTVT.

Ten or more counts support this clonotype. The chain combines TRBV28 with TRBJ2-6; D is perhaps TRBD2 (5 bases). Between the trimmed V and J ends, which lost 5 bases and 4 bases, there was a span of 12 bases. Germline CDR1 reads MDHEN; CDR2 reads SYDVKM. The CDR3 covers 15 residues. CDR3 coding DNA: TGTGCCAGCAGTGCACGGGGAGCAGGGGCCAACGTCCTGACTTTC. It encodes CASSARGAGANVLTF.

CDR3 bases: TGTGCCAGCAGCTCAGGGGGACTAGCGGGAGGTTACAATGAGCAGTTCTTC. Its translation: CASSSGGLAGGYNEQFF. This chain joins TRBV7-3 and TRBJ2-1; 15 bases line up with TRBD2. The CDR3 runs 17 residues. V trimming: 4 bases; J trimming: 4 bases; junction bases outside the gene matches: 5. Germline assignment: CDR1 SGHTA and CDR2 FQGTGA.

V gene TRBV27 combines with J gene TRBJ2-5; D may be TRBD2 (6 bases). Germline V gene sequence: CDR1 MNHEY, CDR2 SMNVEV (reference sequence). The CDR3 sequence is 16 residues long. The V end was cut by 5 bases, the J end by 1 base, with 17 bases between. The DNA for the CDR3 is TGTGCCAGCAGTACAGGACCCGGAGGGGCCCAAGAGACCCAGTACTTC. It is translated as CASSTGPGGAQETQYF.

This clonotype occurred a few times. In DNA form, the CDR3 reads TGTGCCAGCAGTTTATCATGGACAGGGAACAATCAGCCCCAGCATTTT. It codes for CASSLSWTGNNQPQHF. The chain carries TRBV28 and TRBJ1-5, with 8 bases matching TRBD1. CDR1 is MDHEN and CDR2 is SYDVKM in the germline V gene. The junction had 5 bases not matched to a gene; V was cut back by 1 base and J by 3 bases. The CDR3 consists of 16 residues.

V gene TRBV5-4 combines with J gene TRBJ1-4, with TRBD1 matching over 7 bases. J gave up 6 bases and V 1 base, and 6 bases lay outside the gene matches. Looked up from germline, CDR1 is SGHNT and CDR2 is YYREEE (reference sequence). The CDR3 totals 15 residues. This CDR3 reads CASSLRVGTDEKLFF. For the CDR3, the DNA is TGTGCCAGCAGCTTGAGGGTGGGGACAGATGAAAAACTGTTTTTT.

This clonotype was picked up a small number of times. J is TRBJ1-2 and V is TRBV10-3, with a possible D match to TRBD1 (6 bases). CDR3 length: 13 amino acids. V lost 3 bases, J lost 3 bases, and 8 bases lay in between. CDR1 and CDR2 (germline): ENHRY, SYGVKD. CDR3 sequence: CAISEEGDYGYTF. The CDR3 DNA reads TGTGCCATCAGTGAAGAGGGGGACTATGGCTACACCTTC.

This clonotype was observed many times. The gene calls are TRBV3-1 and TRBJ1-2; no clear D. CDR1 and CDR2 (germline): LGHDT, YNNKEL (reference sequence). The ends were cut back, 0 bases at V and 4 bases at J, with 6 bases in the middle. The CDR3 spans 13 residues. The CDR3 DNA is TGTGCCAGCAGCCAAGAAAGTCTCTATGGCTACACCTTC. Translation gives CASSQESLYGYTF.

This clonotype was seen ten or more times. The genes are TRBV28 and TRBJ2-5, with D hard to call. V gave up 6 bases and J gave up 2 bases, with 16 bases separating them. Germline V gives CDR1 MDHEN, CDR2 SYDVKM. The CDR3 extends over 15 amino acids. CDR3 bases: TGTGCCAGCAGCTTTTTCAAGGACGGGCAAGAGACCCAGTACTTC. Protein product: CASSFFKDGQETQYF.

The chain joins TRBV6-4 to TRBJ2-1; D gene uncertain. Germline CDR1 and CDR2: MRHNA and SNTAGT. The V end was cut by 3 bases, the J end by 0 bases, with 9 bases between. This CDR3 region has 15 residues. CDR3 DNA: TGTGCCAGCAGTGATTGGGCATCCTCCTACAATGAGCAGTTCTTC. Protein sequence: CASSDWASSYNEQFF.

This clonotype came up once. The V and J genes are TRBV5-6 and TRBJ2-4; 9 bases agree with TRBD1. The V gene's germline CDR1 is SGHDT and CDR2 YYEEEE. With V trimmed by 3 bases and J by 0 bases, 7 bases remained unmatched. The CDR3 runs 17 residues. The CDR3 loop reads CASSSNRGREAKNIQYF. DNA for the CDR3: TGTGCCAGCAGCTCAAACAGGGGGCGGGAAGCCAAAAACATTCAGTACTTC.

This chain joins TRBV9 and TRBJ2-1; 16 bases map to TRBD2. Germline lookup yields CDR1 SGDLS and CDR2 YYNGEE. The CDR3 runs 20 residues. V was clipped by 0 bases and J by 7 bases; unmatched bases: 13. CDR3 residues: CASSVEWGTSGRANRNEQFF. In DNA form, the CDR3 reads TGTGCCAGCAGCGTAGAGTGGGGGACTAGCGGGAGGGCCAATCGGAATGAGCAGTTCTTC. The complete variable domain, with remaining parts taken from reference TRBV9 and TRBJ2-1, reads DSGVTQTPKHLITATGQRVTLRCSPRSGDLSVYWYQQSLDQGLQFLIQYYNGEERAKGNILERFSAQQFPDLHSELNLSSLELGDSALYFCASSVEWGTSGRANRNEQFFGPGTRLTVL.

This clonotype showed up many times. The chain employs TRBV28 and TRBJ2-7; TRBD1 might be the D (5 bases). The CDR3 has 14 residues. The germline gives CDR1 MDHEN, CDR2 SYDVKM. Trimming removed 3 bases from V and 4 bases from J, with 13 bases in between. In nucleotides, the CDR3 is TGTGCCAGCAGTTTGGCAGGGCCCCCTTACGAGCAGTACTTC. Translating gives CASSLAGPPYEQYF.

This clonotype was recorded at least ten times. This chain joins TRBV20-1 and TRBJ1-2; D gene uncertain. CDR3 length equals 14 residues. The V end lost 0 bases, the J end lost 8 bases, and 16 bases lay between the germline ends. Germline V gives CDR1 DFQATT, CDR2 SNEGSKA (reference sequence). CDR3: CSARDEEIRRGYTF. The CDR3 DNA reads as TGCAGTGCTAGAGATGAGGAGATCAGGCGCGGCTACACCTTC.